Sequencing of this T cell receptor beta chain was carried out in a study of T cell clones after liver transplantation. Study-wide results and caveats: Circulating graft-donor-reactive CD4 TCRbeta sequences fell significantly post-transplant in 5 of 8 subjects. Compared with third party-reactive sequences, donor-reactive ones declined more, independent of withdrawal success.

The repertoire was sequenced with immunoSEQ multiplex PCR; TCRdb's copy has only in-frame clones and lacks some. This repertoire shows approximately 72,000 clones, roughly 90% found once; its top ten account for less than 3.5%. Losses at the gene ends were 3 bases for V and 3 bases for J; bases not matched to a gene: 4. CDR1 and CDR2 (germline): SNHLY, FYNNEI. The CDR3 runs to 15 residues. On this clone itself: Its target is unknown.

The chain has TRBV2 and TRBJ2-1; TRBD2 matches at 8 bases. The sample here was CD4+ T cells from blood, taken before liver transplant. This receptor was taken from a human donor who received a liver transplant. The CDR3 DNA is TGTGCCAGCAGTGACAGACTAGCGCGCTACAATGAGCAGTTCTTC. This translates into CASSDRLARYNEQFF. Combining the CDR3 with reference TRBV2 and TRBJ2-1 gives the whole variable domain EPEVTQTPSHQVTQMGQEVILRCVPISNHLYFYWYRQILGQKVEFLVSFYNNEISEKSEIFDDQFSVERPDGSNFTLKIRSTKLEDSAMYFCASSDRLARYNEQFFGPGTRLTVL.